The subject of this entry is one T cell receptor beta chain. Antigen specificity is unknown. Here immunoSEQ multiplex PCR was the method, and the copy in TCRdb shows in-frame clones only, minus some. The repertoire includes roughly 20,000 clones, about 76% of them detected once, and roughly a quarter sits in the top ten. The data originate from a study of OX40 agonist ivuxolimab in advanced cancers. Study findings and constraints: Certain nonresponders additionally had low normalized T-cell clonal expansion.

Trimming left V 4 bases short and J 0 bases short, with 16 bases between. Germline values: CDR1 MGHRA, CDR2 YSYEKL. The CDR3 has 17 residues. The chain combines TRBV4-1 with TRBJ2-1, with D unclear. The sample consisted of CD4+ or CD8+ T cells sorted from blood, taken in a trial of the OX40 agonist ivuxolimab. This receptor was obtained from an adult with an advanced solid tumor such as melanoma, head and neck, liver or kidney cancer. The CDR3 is CASSRNPASSSYNEQFF. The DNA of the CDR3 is TGCGCCAGCAGCCGAAATCCGGCGTCTAGCTCCTACAATGAGCAGTTCTTC.